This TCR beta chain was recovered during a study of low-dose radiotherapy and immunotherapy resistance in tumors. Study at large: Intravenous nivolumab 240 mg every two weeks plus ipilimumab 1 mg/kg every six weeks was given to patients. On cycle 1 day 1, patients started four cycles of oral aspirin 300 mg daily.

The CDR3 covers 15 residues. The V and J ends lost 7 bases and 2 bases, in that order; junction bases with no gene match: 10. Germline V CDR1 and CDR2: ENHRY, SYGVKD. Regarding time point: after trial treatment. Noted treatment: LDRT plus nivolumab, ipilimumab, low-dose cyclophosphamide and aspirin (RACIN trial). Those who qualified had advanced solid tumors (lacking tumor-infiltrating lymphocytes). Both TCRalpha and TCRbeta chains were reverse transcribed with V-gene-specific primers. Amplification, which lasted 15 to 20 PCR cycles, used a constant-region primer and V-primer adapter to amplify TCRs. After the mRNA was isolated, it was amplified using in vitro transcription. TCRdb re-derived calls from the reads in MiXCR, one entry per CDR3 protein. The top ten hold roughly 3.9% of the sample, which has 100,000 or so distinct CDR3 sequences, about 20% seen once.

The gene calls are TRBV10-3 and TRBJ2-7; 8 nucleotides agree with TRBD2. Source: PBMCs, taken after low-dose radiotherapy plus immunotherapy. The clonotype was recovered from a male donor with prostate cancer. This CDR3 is CAITPRGGKTYEQYF. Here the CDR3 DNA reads TGTGCCATCACTCCACGGGGGGGGAAAACCTACGAGCAGTACTTC.